The clone carrying this TCR beta chain appeared a few times. The source of the sample is a study of patients and donors after allogeneic stem cell transplantation. Each CDR3 protein is one row after TCRdb ran MiXCR on the RT-PCR reads. Here the sample spans about 160,000 distinct CDR3 sequences, approximately 35% being singletons. Sequenced input: blood, either unsorted or a sorted T cell fraction (not recorded which). The sequence derives from a human donor who was either an allogeneic HSCT recipient or a stem cell or donor lymphocyte infusion donor (not recorded which). It is not recorded whose cells these are; they may come from a transplant donor.

For the CDR3, the DNA is TGCAGCGCTGGACGGGGCAGGGGGTCTGAAGATGGCTACACCTTC. Protein: CSAGRGRGSEDGYTF. The chain combines TRBV29-1 with TRBJ1-2; 7 bases line up with TRBD1. CDR1 SQVTM and CDR2 ANQGSEA come from the germline V gene. This CDR3 spans 15 amino acids. Unmatched junction bases numbered 17, after V lost 7 bases and J lost 6 bases.